The 9 T cell receptor beta chains reported below all come from one sample, sequenced in a study of cytomegalovirus exposure and HLA in healthy donors. Use of 60 Vbeta and 13 Jbeta primers characterized the PCR. The data were produced by immunoSEQ multiplex PCR, yet TCRdb's version contains in-frame clones alone and is incomplete. The sample consists of 84,000 or so clones, under 80% of them appearing once. The specimen sequenced was PBMCs. Every receptor here comes from a male donor in good health and CMV-seronegative.

V gene TRBV6-5 combines with J gene TRBJ1-1; D unclear. The CDR3 is 13 amino acids. The germline CDR1 and CDR2 sequences are MNHEY and SVGAGI. Trimming cost V 6 bases and J 5 bases, with 13 bases left between them. CDR3 sequence (DNA): TGTGCCAGCAGCACCCTTAGAGGAACTGAAGCTTTCTTT. Residues: CASSTLRGTEAFF.

The chain joins TRBV29-1 to TRBJ1-1; no reliable D call. Germline V gene lookup returns CDR1 SQVTM and CDR2 ANQGSEA. The germline V and J ends were trimmed by 7 bases and 1 base, with 13 bases remaining between them. CDR3 length equals 13 residues. CDR3 sequence: CSGQNRPNTEAFF. The CDR3 nucleotides are TGCAGCGGCCAAAACAGACCGAACACTGAAGCTTTCTTT.

As concerns this clone: Other DNA sequences in this sample translate to the same CDR3. The chain recombines TRBV30 with TRBJ1-6; the D gene is possibly TRBD1 (5 bases). In germline, CDR1 is GTSNPN, CDR2 SVGIG (reference sequence). The V and J ends lost 3 bases and 6 bases respectively, with 12 bases between them. CDR3 size: 14 residues. The CDR3 sequence is CAWRSRQSNSPLHF. The CDR3 DNA sequence: TGTGCCTGGAGATCGAGACAGTCTAATTCACCCCTCCACTTT.

The chain is built from TRBV6-6 and TRBJ1-2, with 9 positions matching TRBD1. The CDR3 sequence is 16 residues long. Germline lookup yields CDR1 MNHNY and CDR2 SVGAGI (reference sequence). The trim removed 7 bases at V and 3 bases at J, leaving 12 bases unmatched. The CDR3 nucleotides read TGTGCCAGCATGAGGGGACAGGGCGTTGAGGACTATGGCTACACCTTC. Its translation: CASMRGQGVEDYGYTF.

On this clone: A read error may account for a junction end that differs from germline. The chain joins TRBV6-6 to TRBJ1-4, with D possibly matching TRBD1 (5 bases). Germline CDR1 is MNHNY and CDR2 is SVGAGI (reference sequence). The CDR3 totals 13 residues. The CDR3 is CASSYSAEPPGPF. The CDR3 DNA sequence: TGTGCCAGCAGTTACTCCGCCGAGCCCCCAGGGCCCTTT.

This sequence joins TRBV5-1 and TRBJ2-3; a weak D match, TRBD1 (5 bases). The V gene's germline CDR1 is SGHRS and CDR2 YFSETQ. V lost 4 bases and J 0 bases, leaving 15 bases between the germline ends. CDR3 length: 16 amino acids. Here the CDR3 reads CASSALQASSTDTQYF. CDR3 DNA sequence: TGCGCCAGCAGCGCGTTACAGGCTTCTAGCACAGATACGCAGTATTTT.

The chain carries TRBV27 and TRBJ2-3; TRBD2 aligns across 11 bases. Unmatched junction bases numbered 8, after V lost 3 bases and J lost 6 bases. Germline CDR1 reads MNHEY; CDR2 reads SMNVEV (reference sequence). This CDR3 is built from 16 residues. CDR3 nucleotide sequence: TGTGCCAGCAGTTTTGAGGGGGCTAGCGGGGGGGATACGCAGTATTTT. The encoded protein is CASSFEGASGGDTQYF.

V gene TRBV4-3 combines with J gene TRBJ1-6; D call uncertain. In germline, CDR1 is LGHNA, CDR2 YSLEER. There are 14 residues in the CDR3. The V gene lost 1 base and the J gene lost 4 bases, with 5 bases spanning the gap. CDR3 sequence reads: CASSQGEYNSPLHF. The CDR3 coding sequence is TGCGCCAGCAGCCAAGGGGAGTATAATTCACCCCTCCACTTT.

This clone was seen just once. This chain connects TRBV7-2 to TRBJ2-3, with D uncertain. CDR3 length: 19 residues. Trimming removed 3 bases from V and 0 bases from J, with 22 bases in between. Germline V gene lookup returns CDR1 SGHTA and CDR2 FQGNSA. In DNA, the CDR3 is TGTGCCAGCAGCTTGTATAAGAGTTGGCAGGCATCTAGCACAGATACGCAGTATTTT. It is translated as CASSLYKSWQASSTDTQYF.